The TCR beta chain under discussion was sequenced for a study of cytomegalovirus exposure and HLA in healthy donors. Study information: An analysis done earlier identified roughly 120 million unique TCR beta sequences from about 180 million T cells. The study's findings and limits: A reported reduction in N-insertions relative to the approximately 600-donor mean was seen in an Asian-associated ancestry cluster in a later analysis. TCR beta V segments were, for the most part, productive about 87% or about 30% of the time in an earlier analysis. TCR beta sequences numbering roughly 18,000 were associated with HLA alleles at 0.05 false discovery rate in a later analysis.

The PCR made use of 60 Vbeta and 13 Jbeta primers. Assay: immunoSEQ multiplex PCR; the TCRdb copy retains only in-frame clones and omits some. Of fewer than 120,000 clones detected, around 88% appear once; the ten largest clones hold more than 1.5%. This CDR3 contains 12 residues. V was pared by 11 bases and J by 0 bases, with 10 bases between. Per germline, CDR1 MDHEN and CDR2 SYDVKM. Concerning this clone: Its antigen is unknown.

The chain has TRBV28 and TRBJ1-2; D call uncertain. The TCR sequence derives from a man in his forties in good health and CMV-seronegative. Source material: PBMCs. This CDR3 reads CASGVANYGYTF. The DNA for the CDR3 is TGTGCCTCCGGAGTAGCTAACTATGGCTACACCTTC.